The entry below gives a single T cell receptor (beta chain) sequence along with its context. Study processing details: Reference gene primer amplification in the assay estimated nucleated cell counts. Data came from immunoSEQ multiplex PCR; TCRdb stores just in-frame clones and leaves some out. V and J calls and clone size are copied from that table; D and trimming were computed from the DNA. The profile shows 60,000 to 90,000 clones, 84% of them singletons. CDR1 is MNHEY and CDR2 is SMNVEV in the germline V gene (reference sequence). V lost 5 bases to trimming and J lost 0 bases, with 20 bases between them. The CDR3 is 18 amino acids. This record belongs to a study of blood T cell repertoires in COVID-19. About the research overall: Sites across the United States, Italy and Spain contributed samples from acute and convalescent COVID-19. Sources were T cells, B-cell-depleted T cells, or PBMCs; the material itself was cDNA or gDNA.

The receptor was derived from a woman between 45 and 65 years old with acute or convalescent COVID-19. Source material: peripheral blood. This rearrangement joins TRBV27 to TRBJ2-1, with a tentative D call TRBD2 (6 bases). CDR3 residues: CASSLSGLEGSSYNEQFF. The CDR3 DNA reads as TGTGCCAGCAGTCTTTCGGGACTCGAGGGGAGCTCCTACAATGAGCAGTTCTTC.